Listed below are T cell receptor beta chains from one sample, sequenced in a study of cytomegalovirus exposure and HLA in healthy donors. Sequencing used immunoSEQ multiplex PCR; TCRdb keeps in-frame clones, though not all of them. The sample holds over 150,000 clones; around 65% are singletons and the top ten take 2.5% to 3%. The sample comprised PBMCs. Receptors originate from a woman aged 35 to 49 in good health and CMV-seropositive. The CDR3 runs from the conserved cysteine through the conserved F or W. Fields, in order: V gene, D gene, J gene, CDR3 protein. D genes are given only for firm matches.

v_call: TRBV30; d_call: NA; j_call: TRBJ1-5; cdr3_aa: CAWSPNNQPQHF
v_call: TRBV5-5; d_call: NA; j_call: TRBJ2-6; cdr3_aa: CASRDDRDRTGANVLTF
v_call: TRBV7-2; d_call: NA; j_call: TRBJ2-5; cdr3_aa: CASRRRGGETQYF
v_call: TRBV19; d_call: TRBD1; j_call: TRBJ1-1; cdr3_aa: CASTRQGRPTEAFF
v_call: TRBV4-3; d_call: NA; j_call: TRBJ2-7; cdr3_aa: CASSQGVGAYEQYF
v_call: TRBV7-9; d_call: TRBD1; j_call: TRBJ1-1; cdr3_aa: CASSRGQGGARTEAFF
v_call: TRBV4-1; d_call: NA; j_call: TRBJ1-6; cdr3_aa: CASSQAPGIENSPLHF
v_call: TRBV18; d_call: TRBD2; j_call: TRBJ2-3; cdr3_aa: CASSPSTSGTSGTQYF
v_call: TRBV2; d_call: TRBD2; j_call: TRBJ2-3; cdr3_aa: CASSGRTSGALNTQYF
v_call: TRBV27; d_call: NA; j_call: TRBJ2-7; cdr3_aa: CASSLAAGVSDYEQYF
v_call: TRBV5-1; d_call: NA; j_call: TRBJ2-3; cdr3_aa: CASSLIGSRSTDTQYF
v_call: TRBV6-1; d_call: NA; j_call: TRBJ2-1; cdr3_aa: CASSARSDEQFF
v_call: TRBV6-1; d_call: NA; j_call: TRBJ2-7; cdr3_aa: CASAGVSYEQYF
v_call: TRBV18; d_call: NA; j_call: TRBJ2-5; cdr3_aa: CASSPTGNFQETQYF
v_call: TRBV7-9; d_call: TRBD1; j_call: TRBJ2-3; cdr3_aa: CASSSGQGAMDTQYF
v_call: TRBV5-4; d_call: NA; j_call: TRBJ2-1; cdr3_aa: CASSLGGGATYNEQFF
v_call: TRBV19; d_call: NA; j_call: TRBJ2-1; cdr3_aa: CASSQTLDSYNEQFF
v_call: TRBV7-2; d_call: NA; j_call: TRBJ2-7; cdr3_aa: CASSLNPISYYEQYF
v_call: TRBV7-2; d_call: NA; j_call: TRBJ2-1; cdr3_aa: CASSLTRTNNEQFF
v_call: TRBV4-1; d_call: TRBD2; j_call: TRBJ2-7; cdr3_aa: CASSQDLARGIDEQYF
v_call: TRBV2; d_call: NA; j_call: TRBJ2-7; cdr3_aa: CASSVPTYEQYF
v_call: TRBV7-9; d_call: NA; j_call: TRBJ2-1; cdr3_aa: CSSSREQGSQFF
v_call: TRBV29-1; d_call: TRBD2; j_call: TRBJ2-1; cdr3_aa: CSVGKRGGSYNEQFF
v_call: TRBV29-1; d_call: TRBD1; j_call: TRBJ2-1; cdr3_aa: CSVVQGAWEQFF
v_call: TRBV7-2; d_call: TRBD2; j_call: TRBJ2-1; cdr3_aa: CASSPLAGGYNEQFF
v_call: TRBV28; d_call: NA; j_call: TRBJ2-7; cdr3_aa: CASRSGQTYEQYF
v_call: TRBV10-3; d_call: NA; j_call: TRBJ2-5; cdr3_aa: CAISESSGVPETQYF
v_call: TRBV4-3; d_call: TRBD2; j_call: TRBJ2-7; cdr3_aa: CASSQLAGEGYEQYF
v_call: TRBV5-1; d_call: TRBD2; j_call: TRBJ2-1; cdr3_aa: CASNWLAGNEQFF
v_call: TRBV27; d_call: NA; j_call: TRBJ2-7; cdr3_aa: CASSLAADYEQYF
v_call: TRBV18; d_call: TRBD1; j_call: TRBJ2-7; cdr3_aa: CASSPSWTGAGYEQYF
v_call: TRBV9; d_call: TRBD2; j_call: TRBJ2-4; cdr3_aa: CASSVGRTSGGNIQYF
v_call: TRBV7-9; d_call: NA; j_call: TRBJ1-2; cdr3_aa: CASMGAGGYTF
v_call: TRBV2; d_call: TRBD1; j_call: TRBJ2-7; cdr3_aa: CASSEATGGYEQYF
v_call: TRBV6-1; d_call: TRBD1; j_call: TRBJ2-7; cdr3_aa: CASRTGTGVYEQYF
v_call: TRBV28; d_call: NA; j_call: TRBJ2-5; cdr3_aa: CASSGGGALFQETQYF
v_call: TRBV10-1; d_call: NA; j_call: TRBJ2-1; cdr3_aa: CASIKWERLYNEQFF
v_call: TRBV5-4; d_call: TRBD1; j_call: TRBJ2-7; cdr3_aa: CASSLDRGNYYEQYF
v_call: TRBV7-9; d_call: NA; j_call: TRBJ1-1; cdr3_aa: CASSYRGETEAFF
v_call: TRBV4-3; d_call: NA; j_call: TRBJ2-3; cdr3_aa: CASSQVAARNTDTQYF
v_call: TRBV5-4; d_call: TRBD1; j_call: TRBJ1-1; cdr3_aa: CASSDSTGLLEAFF
v_call: TRBV28; d_call: TRBD2; j_call: TRBJ2-4; cdr3_aa: CASSLGGPGGAKNIQYF
v_call: TRBV7-9; d_call: TRBD2; j_call: TRBJ2-3; cdr3_aa: CASSPLRTSGSPSTDTQYF
v_call: TRBV5-1; d_call: NA; j_call: TRBJ2-7; cdr3_aa: CASSLAAGAEYEQYF
v_call: TRBV4-3; d_call: NA; j_call: TRBJ2-3; cdr3_aa: CASSQDAGGLADTQYF
v_call: TRBV5-1; d_call: TRBD1; j_call: TRBJ2-1; cdr3_aa: CASSFFGTADNEQFF
v_call: TRBV4-2; d_call: TRBD2; j_call: TRBJ2-5; cdr3_aa: CASSPGLAGEETQYF
v_call: TRBV15; d_call: TRBD2; j_call: TRBJ2-1; cdr3_aa: CATSGGLASNEQFF
v_call: TRBV7-3; d_call: TRBD2; j_call: TRBJ2-1; cdr3_aa: CASSLLAGGYNEQFF
v_call: TRBV7-9; d_call: NA; j_call: TRBJ1-5; cdr3_aa: CASSSQETAAEPQHF
v_call: TRBV19; d_call: TRBD2; j_call: TRBJ2-5; cdr3_aa: CASSTKTSAAETQYF
v_call: TRBV10-3; d_call: NA; j_call: TRBJ1-2; cdr3_aa: CAISEAGRYGGYTF
v_call: TRBV27; d_call: TRBD1; j_call: TRBJ1-1; cdr3_aa: CASSYRQGTEAFF
v_call: TRBV5-6; d_call: TRBD2; j_call: TRBJ2-7; cdr3_aa: CASSSPEAGLFILGYEQYF
v_call: TRBV6-1; d_call: TRBD1; j_call: TRBJ2-7; cdr3_aa: CASRLQGASYEQYF
v_call: TRBV28; d_call: TRBD1; j_call: TRBJ2-7; cdr3_aa: CASSSSMDRAPWGYEQYF
v_call: TRBV6-6; d_call: TRBD2; j_call: TRBJ2-7; cdr3_aa: CASSYSASGGAEQYF